This is a list of T cell receptor beta chains from one sample in a study of cytomegalovirus exposure and HLA in healthy donors. Assay: immunoSEQ multiplex PCR; the TCRdb copy retains only in-frame clones and omits some. The repertoire holds fewer than 200,000 clones, 83% seen once, with more than 1.5% in the top ten. Sequences were obtained from PBMCs. These receptors all stem from a man aged 50-60 years in good health and CMV-seronegative. CDR3s include the opening cysteine and the closing phenylalanine or tryptophan. A D gene is named only where the DNA matches it firmly. Clone sizes are given selectively: once, few, many, or a class where the clone is expanded.

j_call	d_call	v_call	clone_size	cdr3_aa	cdr3_nt
TRBJ2-7	NA	TRBV7-9	NA	CASSYRVLGEQYF	TGTGCCAGCAGTTACAGGGTCTTGGGCGAGCAGTACTTC
TRBJ2-1	NA	TRBV7-3	NA	CASSLTRRSDNEQFF	TGTGCCAGCAGCTTAACTAGGCGGAGCGACAATGAGCAGTTCTTC
TRBJ2-3	TRBD2	TRBV5-1	NA	CASSFQAGGGTDTQYF	TGCGCCAGCAGCTTTCAAGCGGGGGGGGGCACAGATACGCAGTATTTT
TRBJ1-5	TRBD1	TRBV19	NA	CASSTRQGVNLHQPQHF	TGTGCCAGTAGTACAAGACAGGGGGTGAACCTTCATCAGCCCCAGCATTTT
TRBJ2-1	TRBD2	TRBV11-2	NA	CASSLMAGAWNEQFF	TGTGCCAGCAGCTTAATGGCGGGAGCCTGGAATGAGCAGTTCTTC
TRBJ2-3	NA	TRBV9	NA	CASSVTGIFTDTQYF	TGTGCCAGCAGCGTAACAGGGATTTTCACAGATACGCAGTATTTT
TRBJ2-3	NA	TRBV6-5	NA	CASSYQRGTDTQYF	TGTGCCAGCAGTTACCAACGGGGGACAGATACGCAGTATTTT
TRBJ1-6	NA	TRBV6-5	once	CASTGGIFGSPLHF	TGTGCCTCGACGGGGGGCATTTTTGGTTCACCCCTCCACTTT
TRBJ2-1	TRBD2	TRBV27	NA	CASRSPSGASYNEQFF	TGTGCCAGCAGAAGCCCTAGCGGGGCCTCCTACAATGAGCAGTTCTTC
TRBJ2-7	TRBD2	TRBV19	NA	CASRESGRVYEQYF	TGTGCCAGTAGAGAGAGCGGGAGGGTCTACGAGCAGTACTTC
TRBJ1-5	TRBD1	TRBV30	NA	CAWSSGTGVSNQPQHF	TGTGCCTGGTCGTCCGGGACAGGGGTTAGCAATCAGCCCCAGCATTTT
TRBJ2-6	TRBD1	TRBV7-3	few	CASSPTGGTLSGANVLTF	TGTGCCAGCAGCCCCACAGGGGGCACTTTATCTGGGGCCAACGTCCTGACTTTC
TRBJ1-2	NA	TRBV19	NA	CASSDRPTNYGYTF	TGTGCCAGTAGTGACAGGCCAACTAACTATGGCTACACCTTC
TRBJ2-5	NA	TRBV6-5	NA	CASSYSFSRDETQYF	TGTGCCAGCAGTTACTCCTTTAGCAGAGATGAGACCCAGTACTTC
TRBJ1-1	TRBD1	TRBV6-5	NA	CASSYSGQGNTEAFF	TGTGCCAGCAGTTACTCAGGACAGGGGAACACTGAAGCTTTCTTT
TRBJ2-7	NA	TRBV2	NA	CASSSDYYEQYF	TGTGCCAGCAGTTCAGACTACTACGAGCAGTACTTC
TRBJ1-3	NA	TRBV28	NA	CASSLDPGNGNTIYF	TGTGCCAGCAGTTTAGATCCAGGGAATGGAAACACCATATATTTT
TRBJ1-2	TRBD1	TRBV5-1	NA	CASSSWDRGRPGYTF	TGCGCCAGCAGCTCGTGGGACAGGGGGCGACCTGGCTACACCTTC
TRBJ2-5	TRBD1	TRBV2	NA	CASSRDRGQETQYF	TGTGCCAGCAGTCGGGACAGGGGCCAAGAGACCCAGTACTTC
TRBJ2-3	TRBD1	TRBV19	NA	CATNRGRTDTQYF	TGTGCCACCAACAGGGGGAGGACAGATACGCAGTATTTT
TRBJ2-3	NA	TRBV6-6	NA	CAITQVAATDTQYF	TGTGCCATAACCCAGGTAGCGGCCACAGATACGCAGTATTTT
TRBJ1-2	NA	TRBV9	NA	CASSPQDGQSYGYTF	TGTGCCAGCAGCCCCCAAGACGGACAATCCTATGGCTACACCTTC
TRBJ2-3	TRBD2	TRBV7-3	NA	CASRRTSGADTQYF	TGTGCCAGCAGGAGGACTAGCGGGGCAGATACGCAGTATTTT
TRBJ1-5	NA	TRBV7-8	NA	CASSLVGRQGRNQPQHF	TGTGCCAGCAGCTTAGTAGGCAGGCAGGGTAGAAATCAGCCCCAGCATTTT
TRBJ2-7	TRBD2	TRBV27	NA	CASSLKASGTYEQYF	TGTGCCAGCAGTTTAAAGGCTAGCGGGACGTACGAGCAGTACTTC
TRBJ2-7	TRBD1	TRBV28	NA	CASRTSLGTDSGGEQYF	TGTGCCAGCAGAACCTCTCTCGGGACAGATAGTGGGGGCGAGCAGTACTTC
TRBJ1-1	NA	TRBV5-1	few	CASSKEGGGSTEAFF	TGCGCCAGCAGCAAGGAGGGCGGGGGCTCCACTGAAGCTTTCTTT
TRBJ2-2	NA	TRBV7-2	once	CASSPRRRGTGELFF	TGTGCCAGCAGCCCAAGAAGGAGAGGCACCGGGGAGCTGTTTTTT
TRBJ2-7	TRBD1	TRBV6-5	NA	CASSYEGQGSYEQYF	TGTGCCAGCAGTTACGAGGGACAGGGTTCCTACGAGCAGTACTTC
TRBJ1-1	NA	TRBV28	few	CASSFTIGMNTEAFF	TGTGCCAGCAGTTTTACGATCGGGATGAACACTGAAGCTTTCTTT
TRBJ2-5	TRBD2	TRBV30	NA	CAWSVLAGGPETQYF	TGTGCCTGGAGTGTACTAGCGGGAGGGCCAGAGACCCAGTACTTC
TRBJ1-2	NA	TRBV14	NA	CASSQLSYGYTF	TGTGCCAGCAGCCAGCTGAGCTATGGCTACACCTTC
TRBJ2-7	TRBD1	TRBV27	NA	CASSARRDSSYEQYF	TGTGCCAGCAGTGCACGTCGGGACAGCTCCTACGAGCAGTACTTC
TRBJ2-3	TRBD1	TRBV11-2	NA	CASSVRTGGSADTQYF	TGTGCCAGCAGCGTAAGGACAGGGGGTAGTGCAGATACGCAGTATTTT
TRBJ1-1	NA	TRBV10-3	few	CAISQRETGNTEAFF	TGTGCCATCAGTCAGCGTGAGACAGGGAACACTGAAGCTTTCTTT
TRBJ1-5	TRBD1	TRBV5-1	NA	CASSLEAGGQPQHF	TGCGCCAGCAGCTTGGAGGCAGGGGGACAGCCCCAGCATTTT
TRBJ2-5	NA	TRBV7-8	NA	CASSLMIQETQYF	TGTGCCAGCAGCTTAATGATCCAGGAGACCCAGTACTTC
TRBJ2-3	NA	TRBV4-3	NA	CASSPGRRGLDTQYF	TGCGCCAGCAGCCCAGGCCGGAGAGGGTTGGATACGCAGTATTTT
TRBJ2-3	TRBD1	TRBV6-5	NA	CASSYVGQGAFDTQYF	TGTGCCAGCAGTTACGTTGGGCAGGGGGCCTTTGATACGCAGTATTTT
TRBJ2-5	NA	TRBV11-2	NA	CASSLEGGRKETQYF	TGTGCCAGCAGTCTAGAGGGGGGGCGCAAAGAGACCCAGTACTTC
TRBJ1-1	NA	TRBV6-5	NA	CASSYSPGISNEAFF	TGTGCCAGCAGTTACTCCCCGGGGATCTCTAATGAAGCTTTCTTT